This TCR beta chain was obtained from a study of shared clonotypes between healthy human individuals. The assay was immunoSEQ multiplex PCR, and TCRdb's table has in-frame clones only and misses some. The data hold 2.3 million or so clones, with about 92% observed a single time. The CDR3 is 16 residues long. Germline V gives CDR1 MGHRA, CDR2 YSYEKL. V lost 1 base and J lost 4, with 17 bases in between. The sample consisted of naive CD4+ T cells from PBMCs. Subset noted: CD45RA+ positively selected. This TCR was sampled from a man aged 18 to 30 in good health. Some clones in this sample may be carry-over from other donors' samples. This sequence joins TRBV4-1 and TRBJ2-7; possibly TRBD1 for D (7 bases). The CDR3 here is CASSQAQGGSSYEQYF. The DNA of the CDR3 is TGCGCCAGCAGCCAAGCCCAGGGGGGATCCTCTTACGAGCAGTACTTC.